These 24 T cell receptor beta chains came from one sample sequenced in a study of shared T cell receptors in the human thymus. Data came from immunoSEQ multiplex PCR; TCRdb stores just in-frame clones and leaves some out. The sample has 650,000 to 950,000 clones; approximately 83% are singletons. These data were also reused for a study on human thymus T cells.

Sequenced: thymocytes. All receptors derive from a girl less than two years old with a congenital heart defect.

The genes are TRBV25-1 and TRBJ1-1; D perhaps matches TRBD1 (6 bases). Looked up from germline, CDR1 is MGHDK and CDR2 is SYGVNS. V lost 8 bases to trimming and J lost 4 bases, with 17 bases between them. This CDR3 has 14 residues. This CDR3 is CASRKQGCFTEAFF. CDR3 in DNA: TGTGCCAGCCGAAAACAGGGCTGCTTCACTGAAGCTTTCTTT.

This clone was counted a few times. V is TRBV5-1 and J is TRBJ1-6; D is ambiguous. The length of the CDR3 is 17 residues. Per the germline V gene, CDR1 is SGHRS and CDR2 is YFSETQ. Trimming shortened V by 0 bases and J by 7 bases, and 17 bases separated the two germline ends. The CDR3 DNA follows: TGCGCCAGCAGCTTGGAGGTGCCGGGAGCTCAAAATTCACCCCTCCACTTT. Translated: CASSLEVPGAQNSPLHF.

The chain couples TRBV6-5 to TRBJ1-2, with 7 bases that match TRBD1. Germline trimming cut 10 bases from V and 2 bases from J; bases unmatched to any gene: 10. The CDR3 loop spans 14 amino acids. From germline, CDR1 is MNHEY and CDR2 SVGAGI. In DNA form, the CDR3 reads TGTGCCACGATTCCGACAGGGAGCAACTATGGCTACACCTTC. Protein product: CATIPTGSNYGYTF.

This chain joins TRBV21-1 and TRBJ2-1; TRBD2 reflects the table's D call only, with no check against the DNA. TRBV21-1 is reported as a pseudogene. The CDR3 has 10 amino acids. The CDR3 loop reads CARRGREQFF. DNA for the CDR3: TGTGCCAGGCGGGGAAGGGAGCAGTTCTTC.

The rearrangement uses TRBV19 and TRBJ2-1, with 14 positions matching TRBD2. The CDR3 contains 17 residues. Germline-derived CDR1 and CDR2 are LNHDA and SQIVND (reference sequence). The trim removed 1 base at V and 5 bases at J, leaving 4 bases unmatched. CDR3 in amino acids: CASSIVKGLAGDNEQFF. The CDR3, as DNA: TGTGCCAGTAGTATAGTAAAGGGACTAGCGGGGGACAATGAGCAGTTCTTC.

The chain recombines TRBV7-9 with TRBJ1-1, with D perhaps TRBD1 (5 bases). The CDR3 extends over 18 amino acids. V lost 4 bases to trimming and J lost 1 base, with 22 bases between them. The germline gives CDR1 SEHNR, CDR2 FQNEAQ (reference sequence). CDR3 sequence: CASSSRFSDTPANTEAFF. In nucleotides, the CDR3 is TGTGCCAGCAGCTCCCGTTTTTCGGACACCCCAGCGAACACTGAAGCTTTCTTT.

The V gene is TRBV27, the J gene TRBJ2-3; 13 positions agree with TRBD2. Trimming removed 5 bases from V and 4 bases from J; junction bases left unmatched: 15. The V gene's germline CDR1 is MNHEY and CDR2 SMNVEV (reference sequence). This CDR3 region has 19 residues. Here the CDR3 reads CASSPPSGTSGEEADTQYF. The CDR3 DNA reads TGTGCCAGCAGTCCTCCATCCGGGACTAGCGGGGAAGAGGCAGATACGCAGTATTTT.

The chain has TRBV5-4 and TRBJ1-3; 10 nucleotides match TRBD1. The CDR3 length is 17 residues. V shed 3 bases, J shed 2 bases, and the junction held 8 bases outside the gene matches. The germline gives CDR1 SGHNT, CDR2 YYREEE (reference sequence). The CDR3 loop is CASSSPGDRGAGNTIYF. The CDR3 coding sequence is TGTGCCAGCAGCTCACCGGGGGACAGGGGCGCTGGAAACACCATATATTTT.

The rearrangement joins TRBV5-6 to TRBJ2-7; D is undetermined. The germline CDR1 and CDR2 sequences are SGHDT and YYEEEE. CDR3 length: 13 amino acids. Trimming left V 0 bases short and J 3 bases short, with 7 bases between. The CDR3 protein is CASSLGLRYEQYF. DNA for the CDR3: TGTGCCAGCAGCTTGGGACTGCGCTACGAGCAGTACTTC.

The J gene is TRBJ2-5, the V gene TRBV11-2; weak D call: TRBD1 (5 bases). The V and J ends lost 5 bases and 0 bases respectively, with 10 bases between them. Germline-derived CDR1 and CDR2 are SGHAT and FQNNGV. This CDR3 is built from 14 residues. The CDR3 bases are TGTGCCAGCAGCCCGACAGCTTACCAAGAGACCCAGTACTTC. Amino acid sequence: CASSPTAYQETQYF.

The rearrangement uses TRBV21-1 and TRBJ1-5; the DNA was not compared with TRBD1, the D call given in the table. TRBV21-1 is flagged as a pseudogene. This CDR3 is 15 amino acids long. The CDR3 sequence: CASSTGTGFNQPQHF. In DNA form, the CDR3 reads TGTGCCAGCAGCACGGGGACAGGATTCAATCAGCCCCAGCATTTT.

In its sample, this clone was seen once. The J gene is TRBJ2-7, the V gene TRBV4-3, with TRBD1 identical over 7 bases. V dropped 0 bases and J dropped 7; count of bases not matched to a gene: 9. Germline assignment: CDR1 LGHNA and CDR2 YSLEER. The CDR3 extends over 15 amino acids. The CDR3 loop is CASSQDPHHRGEQYF. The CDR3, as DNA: TGCGCCAGCAGCCAAGATCCCCACCACAGGGGAGAGCAGTACTTC.

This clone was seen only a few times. The CDR3 sequence: CASSLALAGAVGYNEQFF. In nucleotides, the CDR3 is TGTGCCAGCAGTTTAGCGCTAGCGGGGGCCGTCGGGTACAATGAGCAGTTCTTC. V usage is TRBV28 and J usage is TRBJ2-1, with 10 bases fitting TRBD2. The length of the CDR3 is 18 residues. Per the germline V gene, CDR1 is MDHEN and CDR2 is SYDVKM. Losses at the gene ends were 2 bases for V and 4 bases for J; bases not matched to a gene: 11. Using reference TRBV28 and TRBJ2-1 for the parts outside the CDR3, the full variable domain is DVKVTQSSRYLVKRTGEKVFLECVQDMDHENMFWYRQDPGLGLRLIYFSYDVKMKEKGDIPEGYSVSREKKERFSLILESASTNQTSMYLCASSLALAGAVGYNEQFFGPGTRLTVL.

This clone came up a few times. The CDR3 region has the DNA TGTGCCAGCGGTACCCTGCAGGGGGTATACTATGGCTACACCTTC. Encoded protein: CASGTLQGVYYGYTF. The rearrangement uses TRBV2 and TRBJ1-2, with 7 bases that match TRBD1. CDR1 SNHLY and CDR2 FYNNEI come from the germline V gene. V lost 8 bases to trimming and J lost 3 bases; unmatched junction nucleotides: 12. The CDR3 covers 15 residues.

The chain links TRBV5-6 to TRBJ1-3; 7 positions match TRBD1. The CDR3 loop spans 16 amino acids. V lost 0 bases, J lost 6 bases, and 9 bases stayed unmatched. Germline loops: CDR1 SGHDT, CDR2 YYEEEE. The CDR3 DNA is TGTGCCAGCAGCTTGGGCCACAGGGGAAGGGAAAACACCATATATTTT. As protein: CASSLGHRGRENTIYF. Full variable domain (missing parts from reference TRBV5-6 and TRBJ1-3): DAGVTQSPTHLIKTRGQQVTLRCSPKSGHDTVSWYQQALGQGPQFIFQYYEEEERQRGNFPDRFSGHQFPNYSSELNVNALLLGDSALYLCASSLGHRGRENTIYFGEGSWLTVV.

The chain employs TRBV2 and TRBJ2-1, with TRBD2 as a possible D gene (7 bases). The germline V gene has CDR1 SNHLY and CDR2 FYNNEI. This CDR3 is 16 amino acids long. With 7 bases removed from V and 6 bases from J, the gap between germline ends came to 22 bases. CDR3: CASIVSAGADINEQFF. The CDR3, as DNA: TGTGCCAGCATTGTGAGTGCGGGGGCCGACATCAATGAGCAGTTCTTC.

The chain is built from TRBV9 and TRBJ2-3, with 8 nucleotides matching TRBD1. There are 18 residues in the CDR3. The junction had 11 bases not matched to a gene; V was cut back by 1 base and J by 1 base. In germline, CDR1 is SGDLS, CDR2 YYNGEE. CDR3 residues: CASSVTPPDRGGTDTQYF. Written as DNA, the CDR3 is TGTGCCAGCAGCGTAACCCCACCAGACAGGGGTGGCACAGATACGCAGTATTTT.

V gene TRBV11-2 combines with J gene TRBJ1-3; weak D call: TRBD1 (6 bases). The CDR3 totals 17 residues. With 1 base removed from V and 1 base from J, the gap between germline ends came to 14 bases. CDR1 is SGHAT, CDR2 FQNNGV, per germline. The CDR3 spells CASSLVRGRLSGNTIYF. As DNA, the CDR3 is TGTGCCAGCAGCTTAGTCAGGGGTCGGCTATCTGGAAACACCATATATTTT.

CDR3 residues: CASSPTEGKGSPLHF. DNA of the CDR3: TGTGCCAGTAGTCCGACGGAGGGCAAAGGGTCACCCCTCCACTTT. The chain is built from TRBV19 and TRBJ1-6; D unresolved. V lost 5 bases and J lost 10, with 18 bases in between. The length of the CDR3 is 15 residues. Germline-derived CDR1 and CDR2 are LNHDA and SQIVND (reference sequence).

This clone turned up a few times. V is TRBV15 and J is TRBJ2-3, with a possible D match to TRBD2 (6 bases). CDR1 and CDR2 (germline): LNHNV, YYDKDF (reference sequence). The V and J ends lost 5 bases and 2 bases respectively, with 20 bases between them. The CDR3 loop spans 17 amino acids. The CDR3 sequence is CATSSTQVAEFTDTQYF. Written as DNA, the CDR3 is TGTGCCACCAGCTCGACCCAGGTAGCGGAATTCACAGATACGCAGTATTTT.

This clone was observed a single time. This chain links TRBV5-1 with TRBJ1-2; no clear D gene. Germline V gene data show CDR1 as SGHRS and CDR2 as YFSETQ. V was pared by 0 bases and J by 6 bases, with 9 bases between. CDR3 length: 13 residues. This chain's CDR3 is CASSLVTRHGYTF. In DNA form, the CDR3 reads TGCGCCAGCAGCTTGGTCACGCGGCATGGCTACACCTTC.

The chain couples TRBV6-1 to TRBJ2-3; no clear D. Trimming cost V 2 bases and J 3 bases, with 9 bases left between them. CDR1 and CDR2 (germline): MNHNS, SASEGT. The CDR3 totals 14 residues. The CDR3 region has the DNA TGTGCCAGCAGTGAAATAAGTAGAACAGATACGCAGTATTTT. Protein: CASSEISRTDTQYF.

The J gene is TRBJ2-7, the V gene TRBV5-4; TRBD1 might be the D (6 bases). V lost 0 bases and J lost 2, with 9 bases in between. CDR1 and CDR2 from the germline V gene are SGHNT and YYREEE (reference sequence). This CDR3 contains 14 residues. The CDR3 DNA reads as TGTGCCAGCAGCTTGGACAGGGATACCTACGAGCAGTACTTC. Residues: CASSLDRDTYEQYF.

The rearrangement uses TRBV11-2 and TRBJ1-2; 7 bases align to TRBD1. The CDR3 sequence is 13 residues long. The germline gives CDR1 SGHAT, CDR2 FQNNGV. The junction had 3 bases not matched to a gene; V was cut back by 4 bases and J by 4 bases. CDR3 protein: CASSYRGPYGYTF. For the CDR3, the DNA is TGTGCCAGCAGCTACAGGGGCCCCTATGGCTACACCTTC.